This TCR beta chain was recovered during a study of post-analysis software for immune sequencing data. As concerns this clonotype: The antigen is undetermined.

Germline lookup yields CDR1 MDHEN and CDR2 SYDVKM. This CDR3 region has 15 residues. Trimming cost V 3 bases and J 5 bases, with 16 bases left between them. Whole-study findings and limits: Comparison of patients with controls showed five or six TRBV segments more frequent in patients, TRBV5-6, TRBV5-1 and TRBV20-1 among them.

Prepared TCR beta cDNA libraries contained unique molecular identifiers. TCRdb reanalysed the PCR reads using MiXCR and keeps one entry per CDR3 protein. The repertoire includes hundreds of thousands of distinct CDR3 sequences, about 27% of them detected once, and around 0.56% sits in the top ten. This chain connects TRBV28 to TRBJ2-5; TRBD2 is a possible D gene (6 bases). Sequencing was done on a sample of blood. This TCR came from a girl aged 5-17 years with multiple sclerosis. The CDR3 DNA reads as TGTGCCAGCAGTTTGCCTAGCGAGACGGGGGAGACCCAGTACTTC. Translating gives CASSLPSETGETQYF. Looking up the rest from reference TRBV28 and TRBJ2-5 gives the full variable domain: DVKVTQSSRYLVKRTGEKVFLECVQDMDHENMFWYRQDPGLGLRLIYFSYDVKMKEKGDIPEGYSVSREKKERFSLILESASTNQTSMYLCASSLPSETGETQYFGPGTRLLVL.